The entry below describes one TCR beta chain. This clonotype was counted a few times. No cognate antigen has been identified for it. It has no much larger one-base neighbor in the sample; base qualities were not kept. The data derive from a study of CD8 T cells in ankylosing spondylitis (dated by TCRdb to about 2017). Some background on the complete study: The study set out to find disease-linked TCR variants by profiling T cell receptor beta repertoires in ankylosing spondylitis patients and healthy donors. The full study cohort comprised 25 ankylosing spondylitis patients and over a hundred healthy donors. Peripheral blood was sampled, and synovial fluid was also collected from ankylosing spondylitis patients.

Its CDR3 holds 14 amino acids, cysteine through phenylalanine. Only the CDR3 DNA is retained, 42 bases long and in frame from the first base. V and J are trimmed by 5 bases and 0 bases, and the gene matches miss 1 base of the junction. The germline V gene encodes CDR1 DFQATT and CDR2 SNEGSKA (reference sequence). The investigation overall reported the following: Some TCR beta motif variants had previously been reported in synovial fluid and blood of reactive arthritis patients, which suggested common disease-initiation mechanisms. A CD8+ phenotype was shown by the disease-linked clones, which were found at relatively low frequencies in peripheral blood. According to the report, matched synovial fluid samples from ankylosing spondylitis patients were significantly enriched for the disease-linked clones. Blood from ankylosing spondylitis patients appeared to be characterized by a TCR beta motif made up of under ten highly homologous amino acid variants.

Sequenced using an Illumina HiSeq 2500. Quantitative 5'-RACE with molecular barcodes was used to prepare TCR beta libraries. Processing in the source paper ran as follows. A new computational method, built on a probabilistic model of VDJ rearrangement, was used to identify disease-linked TCR variants. In TCRdb, the public reads were trimmed at Q25 with fastp and aligned with MiXCR, with productive beta chains retained. Entries are consolidated by CDR3 protein sequence, retaining the most common genes and DNA. The V and J calls were determined by TCRdb, not by the authors. This sample has roughly 370,000 distinct CDR3 sequences in its table, and around 24% of those were observed once. The ten largest clonotypes hold approximately 15% of the sample.

Specimen: blood, either unsorted or a sorted T cell fraction (not recorded which). This sequence originates from a male donor with ankylosing spondylitis. Rearrangement joined TRBV20-1 to TRBJ2-3; 11 junctional bases match TRBD2. The DNA sequence is given as TGCAGTGCTTGGACTAGCGGGAGCACAGATACGCAGTATTTT. Its coded protein is CSAWTSGSTDTQYF.